A single sample gave rise to the 21 T cell receptor beta chains below, sequenced in a study of T cells in Graves' hyperthyroidism and ophthalmopathy. RNA transcripts gave rise to amplified TCR beta CDR3 regions. The HTBI set primed first-round TCR CDR3 RT-PCR. TCRdb fed the multiplex PCR reads into MiXCR, producing one record per CDR3 protein. The sample includes hundreds of thousands of distinct CDR3 sequences, about 20% of them seen just once. Material: blood. The receptors were gathered from a man aged 35 to 55 with Graves' ophthalmopathy.

The chain joins TRBV10-3 to TRBJ1-2; possible D gene TRBD1, 5 bases. V dropped 6 bases and J dropped 7 bases, with 9 bases sitting between them. The CDR3 loop spans 11 amino acids. Germline CDR1 ENHRY, CDR2 SYGVKD. CDR3 protein: CAIRGRGGYTF. DNA for the CDR3: TGTGCCATCAGGGGACGCGGTGGCTACACCTTC.

This clonotype was found many times. The chain is built from TRBV30 and TRBJ1-1; D ambiguous. Trimming removed 5 bases at V and 3 bases at J, with 10 bases between. The V gene's germline CDR1 is GTSNPN and CDR2 SVGIG (reference sequence). The CDR3 totals 12 residues. CDR3 amino acids: CAWGRRDTEAFF. The CDR3 nucleotides are TGTGCCTGGGGGCGGAGGGACACTGAAGCTTTCTTT.

Only a few counts were recorded for this clonotype. The V gene is TRBV20-1, the J gene TRBJ1-5, with D unclear. In germline, CDR1 is DFQATT, CDR2 SNEGSKA (reference sequence). The CDR3 is made up of 16 amino acids. Trimming took off 1 base at V and 4 bases at J, with 17 bases between the two ends. The CDR3 DNA sequence: TGCAGTGCTAGAGGCTCGGGAGAACACGCAAATCAGCCCCAGCATTTT. Residues: CSARGSGEHANQPQHF.

The rearrangement uses TRBV10-3 and TRBJ2-3, with 7 bases that match TRBD1. The CDR3 consists of 14 residues. Losses at the gene ends were 8 bases for V and 3 bases for J; bases not matched to a gene: 8. Per the germline V gene, CDR1 is ENHRY and CDR2 is SYGVKD. CDR3 region: CAIADRTQTDTQYF. CDR3 nucleotide sequence: TGTGCCATCGCGGACAGGACCCAAACAGATACGCAGTATTTT.

V is TRBV14 and J is TRBJ2-2, with D unclear. This CDR3 spans 15 amino acids. Germline V gives CDR1 SGHDN, CDR2 FVKESK. V was shortened by 0 bases and J by 1 base, with 6 bases between the two germline ends. The CDR3 loop is CASSQDPGNTGELFF. The CDR3 DNA is TGTGCCAGCAGCCAAGATCCAGGGAACACCGGGGAGCTGTTTTTT.

This clonotype showed up just a few times. The chain couples TRBV6-5 to TRBJ1-3; 8 positions agree with TRBD1. The CDR3 length is 16 residues. The germline gives CDR1 MNHEY, CDR2 SVGAGI. Unmatched junction bases numbered 4, after V lost 3 bases and J lost 0 bases. The CDR3 protein is CASSYDRGFSGNTIYF. In DNA, the CDR3 is TGTGCCAGCAGTTATGACAGGGGATTCTCTGGAAACACCATATATTTT.

This clonotype was picked up many times. This sequence joins TRBV5-1 and TRBJ2-7, with 8 bases matching TRBD2. This CDR3 has 15 residues. V lost 0 bases, J lost 5 bases, and 7 bases stayed unmatched. Germline V gives CDR1 SGHRS, CDR2 YFSETQ. The CDR3 nucleotides are TGCGCCAGCAGCTTGGGTAGCGGGATGTTGAACGAGCAGTACTTC. It specifies CASSLGSGMLNEQYF.

In its sample, this clonotype was seen many times. The gene calls are TRBV7-2 and TRBJ2-5, with TRBD1 matching over 9 bases. This CDR3 contains 19 residues. With V trimmed by 5 bases and J by 3 bases, 19 bases remained unmatched. Germline CDR1 reads SGHTA; CDR2 reads FQGNSA. CDR3 coding DNA: TGTGCCAGCAGCCCACTGCCCGGGACAGGGTTGGCGGGGGAAGAGACCCAGTACTTC. It yields the protein CASSPLPGTGLAGEETQYF. The full variable domain, rest sourced from reference TRBV7-2 and TRBJ2-5, is GAGVSQSPSNKVTEKGKDVELRCDPISGHTALYWYRQSLGQGLEFLIYFQGNSAPDKSGLPSDRFSAERTGGSVSTLTIQRTQQEDSAVYLCASSPLPGTGLAGEETQYFGPGTRLLVL.

This clonotype came up a few times. The chain employs TRBV27 and TRBJ1-5, with D possibly being TRBD1 (5 bases). The V and J ends lost 4 bases and 6 bases respectively, with 22 bases between them. The CDR3 sequence is 17 residues long. Germline V gives CDR1 MNHEY, CDR2 SMNVEV (reference sequence). CDR3 in amino acids: CASSSIIGQRKTQPQHF. The CDR3 region has the DNA TGTGCCAGCAGTTCGATAATCGGACAAAGAAAGACTCAGCCCCAGCATTTT.

This clonotype came up a few times. The chain joins TRBV12-5 to TRBJ2-2, with D perhaps being TRBD1 or TRBD2 (5 bases each). V was pared by 2 bases and J by 2 bases, with 15 bases between. The germline gives CDR1 LGHNT, CDR2 FRNRAP. The CDR3 covers 17 residues. The CDR3 coding sequence is TGTGCTAGTGGTTTGCCCTGGGACCCTCGTAACACCGGGGAGCTGTTTTTT. It is translated as CASGLPWDPRNTGELFF.

This clonotype was observed a few times. V and J are TRBV5-6 and TRBJ1-2; 8 bases align to TRBD1. CDR3 length equals 15 residues. Germline CDR1 is SGHDT and CDR2 is YYEEEE. J lost 3 bases, V lost 3 bases, and 7 bases had no gene match. Written as DNA, the CDR3 is TGTGCCAGCAGCTCGTTGCCAGGGGGCGACTATGGCTACACCTTC. Its translation is CASSSLPGGDYGYTF.

This clonotype was seen more than once but under ten times. CDR3 nucleotide sequence: TGTGCCAGCAGCCAGGATGGGACTGCAAAAGTGGAGACCCAGTACTTC. Its translation is CASSQDGTAKVETQYF. V gene TRBV14 combines with J gene TRBJ2-5, with D possibly being TRBD2 (6 bases). V was trimmed by 3 bases and J by 5 bases, leaving 19 bases between them. This CDR3 is built from 16 residues. In germline, CDR1 is SGHDN, CDR2 FVKESK.

This clonotype was observed many times. The V call is TRBV12-3 or TRBV12-4, the J call TRBJ2-7; the D gene is possibly TRBD2 (5 bases). Trimming took 6 bases from V and 6 from J, leaving 12 bases between them. CDR3 length equals 12 residues. The CDR3 nucleotides read TGTGCCAGCAGGACACCTCGGGGCGAGCAGTACTTC. Protein: CASRTPRGEQYF.

This rearrangement joins TRBV7-9 to TRBJ2-7, with TRBD2 as a possible D gene (6 bases). V was pared by 4 bases and J by 6 bases, with 13 bases between. Germline V gene data show CDR1 as SEHNR and CDR2 as FQNEAQ (reference sequence). The CDR3 totals 13 residues. The CDR3 DNA is TGTGCCAGCAGCTCCCCGTACGGGGGCGAGCAGTACTTC. Translating gives CASSSPYGGEQYF.

This clonotype was seen a few times. The genes are TRBV5-1 and TRBJ2-3; 7 positions match TRBD2. J lost 1 base, V lost 2 bases, and 4 bases had no gene match. The CDR3 contains 15 residues. Per germline, CDR1 SGHRS and CDR2 YFSETQ. The CDR3 protein is CASSFRGSRTDTQYF. The CDR3, as DNA: TGCGCCAGCAGCTTCCGCGGGAGCCGCACAGATACGCAGTATTTT.

The gene calls are TRBV9 and TRBJ2-3; 14 nucleotides line up with TRBD2. After removal of 0 bases from V and 4 bases from J, the junction contained 4 bases not matched to a gene. The germline gives CDR1 SGDLS, CDR2 YYNGEE. The CDR3 is 17 amino acids. CDR3 loop: CASSVATGLAGADTQYF. CDR3 nucleotides: TGTGCCAGCAGCGTAGCCACGGGACTAGCGGGGGCAGATACGCAGTATTTT.

The CDR3 DNA reads TGCAGCGTTGAAGATCGCGCCCGGCTAGCGGGGGTAAATACGCAGTATTTT. It specifies CSVEDRARLAGVNTQYF. The V call is TRBV29-1, the J call TRBJ2-3; 10 positions agree with TRBD2. The CDR3 runs 17 residues. The ends lost 0 bases at V and 7 bases at J; junction bases unmatched: 13. Germline-derived CDR1 and CDR2 are SQVTM and ANQGSEA.

J is TRBJ2-4 and V is TRBV20-1, with D possibly being TRBD1 (5 bases). Germline-derived CDR1 and CDR2 are DFQATT and SNEGSKA (reference sequence). V was shortened by 3 bases and J by 7 bases, with 7 bases between the two germline ends. The CDR3 length is 11 residues. The CDR3 coding sequence is TGCAGTGCTAGCCAGGGTAACATTCAGTACTTC. Translated, it gives CSASQGNIQYF.

The chain combines TRBV6-1 with TRBJ1-4; no clear D gene. CDR1 and CDR2 (germline): MNHNS, SASEGT. The CDR3 sequence is 13 residues long. V was trimmed by 1 base and J by 5 bases, leaving 5 bases between them. The DNA of the CDR3 is TGTGCCAGCAGTGAAGTGGCGAATGAAAAACTGTTTTTT. It encodes CASSEVANEKLFF.

This clonotype occurred a few times. V is TRBV9 and J is TRBJ2-3; D gene uncertain. Germline V gene sequence: CDR1 SGDLS, CDR2 YYNGEE. V was trimmed by 1 base and J by 2 bases, leaving 11 bases between them. There are 15 residues in the CDR3. The CDR3 protein is CASSVLSALTDTQYF. Written as DNA, the CDR3 is TGTGCCAGCAGCGTATTGAGCGCCCTCACAGATACGCAGTATTTT.

This chain joins TRBV18 and TRBJ2-7; D could derive from TRBD1 or TRBD2 (5 bases each). From germline, CDR1 is KGHSH and CDR2 LQKENI. CDR3 length equals 13 residues. The ends were cut back, 0 bases at V and 8 bases at J, with 11 bases in the middle. The CDR3 coding sequence is TGTGCCAGCTCACCACCGGGGGTCCCCAAGCAGTACTTC. Its translation: CASSPPGVPKQYF. Full variable domain (remainder filled in from reference TRBV18 and TRBJ2-7): NAGVMQNPRHLVRRRGQEARLRCSPMKGHSHVYWYRQLPEEGLKFMVYLQKENIIDESGMPKERFSAEFPKEGPSILRIQQVVRGDSAAYFCASSPPGVPKQYFGPGTRLTVT.